These 28 T cell receptor beta chains originate from one sample sequenced in a study of lymphopenia after photon versus proton radiotherapy. Measured with immunoSEQ multiplex PCR; TCRdb has only the in-frame clones, and not every one. The table has about 30,000 clones, about 93% seen once. Sequenced material: peripheral blood, taken from a patient treated with photon-based radiotherapy. Source of these receptors: a woman between 45 and 65 years old with cholangiocarcinoma.

The chain links TRBV29-1 to TRBJ1-2, with TRBD1 matching 8 bases. Losses at the gene ends were 6 bases for V and 6 bases for J; bases not matched to a gene: 6. Germline V gene lookup returns CDR1 SQVTM and CDR2 ANQGSEA. The CDR3 has 12 residues. The CDR3 sequence: CSVPMTGDGYTF. CDR3 bases: TGCAGCGTCCCCATGACAGGGGATGGCTACACCTTC.

This clone was seen once. The J gene is TRBJ1-2, the V gene TRBV9, with D unresolved. V lost 3 bases, J lost 8 bases, and 20 bases lay in between. This CDR3 region has 15 residues. CDR1 SGDLS and CDR2 YYNGEE come from the germline V gene. CDR3 sequence reads: CASSAPWPSHGGYTF. The CDR3 bases are TGTGCCAGCAGCGCACCCTGGCCCTCCCATGGGGGCTACACCTTC.

V usage is TRBV10-1 and J usage is TRBJ1-3, with D unclear. Per the germline V gene, CDR1 is WNHNN and CDR2 is SYGVQD (reference sequence). The V end was cut by 6 bases, the J end by 4 bases, with 19 bases between. The CDR3 is 16 residues long. The CDR3 is CASSPAASRTGNTIYF. CDR3 bases: TGCGCCAGCAGCCCCGCCGCCTCGCGAACGGGAAACACCATATATTTT.

The genes are TRBV11-2 and TRBJ1-2; D is undetermined. Germline CDR1 reads SGHAT; CDR2 reads FQNNGV. Between the trimmed V and J ends, which lost 4 bases and 2 bases, there was a span of 14 bases. The CDR3 is 15 amino acids. The CDR3 DNA reads TGTGCCAGCAGCTCCCCGCGGGAGGGCAACTATGGCTACACCTTC. Translated, it gives CASSSPREGNYGYTF.

The chain couples TRBV11-2 to TRBJ1-4; TRBD1 matches 8 bases. V lost 5 bases and J lost 6; bases outside the gene matches: 8. The germline gives CDR1 SGHAT, CDR2 FQNNGV. This CDR3 region has 15 residues. The CDR3 DNA sequence: TGTGCCAGCAGCATCGCCCAGGGGGCTGATGAAAAACTGTTTTTT. Translation: CASSIAQGADEKLFF.

In this sample, this clone turned up a few times. CDR3 in DNA: TGTGCCAGCAGCGTAACAGGCAATTCACCCCTCCACTTT. Residues: CASSVTGNSPLHF. The gene calls are TRBV4-2 and TRBJ1-6; TRBD1 is a possible D gene (5 bases). V lost 5 bases to trimming and J lost 7 bases, with 9 bases between them. The CDR3 is 13 amino acids. Germline V CDR1 and CDR2: LGHNA, YNFKEQ.

The chain joins TRBV18 to TRBJ1-5; D gene uncertain. V was trimmed by 3 bases and J by 0 bases, leaving 9 bases between them. The CDR3 is 15 amino acids. Per the germline V gene, CDR1 is KGHSH and CDR2 is LQKENI. Written as DNA, the CDR3 is TGTGCCAGCTCACCCACAGTGGATAGCAATCAGCCCCAGCATTTT. Its protein is CASSPTVDSNQPQHF.

The CDR3 nucleotides are TGCGCCAGCAGCCAAGATACGGACGGGGCTGAAGCTTTCTTT. Amino acid sequence: CASSQDTDGAEAFF. V is TRBV4-3 and J is TRBJ1-1; D is ambiguous. From germline, CDR1 is LGHNA and CDR2 YSLEER. The CDR3 contains 14 residues. The germline V and J ends were trimmed by 0 bases and 6 bases, with 11 bases remaining between them.

This chain joins TRBV7-2 and TRBJ2-1; 9 nucleotides match TRBD2. V shed 0 bases, J shed 5 bases, and the junction held 11 bases outside the gene matches. Germline values: CDR1 SGHTA, CDR2 FQGNSA. This CDR3 spans 18 amino acids. The CDR3 nucleotides are TGTGCCAGCAGCTTAGCGGGCGTCCTTAGCGGGGGCGACAATGAGCAGTTCTTC. This gives the protein CASSLAGVLSGGDNEQFF. Combining the CDR3 with reference TRBV7-2 and TRBJ2-1 gives the whole variable domain GAGVSQSPSNKVTEKGKDVELRCDPISGHTALYWYRQSLGQGLEFLIYFQGNSAPDKSGLPSDRFSAERTGGSVSTLTIQRTQQEDSAVYLCASSLAGVLSGGDNEQFFGPGTRLTVL.

The CDR3 sequence is CASSASVRTYEQYF. The DNA of the CDR3 is TGTGCCAGTAGTGCATCCGTCCGAACCTACGAGCAGTACTTC. The chain has TRBV19 and TRBJ2-7; D unclear. The length of the CDR3 is 14 residues. Trimming pared 5 bases from V and 2 bases from J, leaving 13 bases between. Per the germline V gene, CDR1 is LNHDA and CDR2 is SQIVND (reference sequence).

V usage is TRBV11-2 and J usage is TRBJ2-5; D possibly corresponds to TRBD2 (6 bases). The CDR3 contains 18 residues. Germline loops: CDR1 SGHAT, CDR2 FQNNGV. The V end was cut by 1 base, the J end by 5 bases, with 23 bases between. The CDR3 protein is CASSLGGLARGGHETQYF. The DNA for the CDR3 is TGTGCCAGCAGCTTAGGGGGACTGGCCCGTGGCGGCCACGAGACCCAGTACTTC.

The gene calls are TRBV10-2 and TRBJ2-7; a possible D gene is TRBD1 (5 bases). The CDR3 length is 14 residues. Trimming removed 1 base at V and 3 bases at J, with 10 bases between. Per the germline V gene, CDR1 is WSHSY and CDR2 is SAAADI. Here the CDR3 DNA reads TGCGCCAGCAGTGAGTTGGGGCAGAGCTACGAGCAGTACTTC. It is translated as CASSELGQSYEQYF.

V is TRBV2 and J is TRBJ2-7; 9 nucleotides agree with TRBD2. With V trimmed by 4 bases and J by 6 bases, 13 bases remained unmatched. The CDR3 spans 16 residues. From germline, CDR1 is SNHLY and CDR2 FYNNEI. CDR3 sequence: CASSVARGGGAGEQYF. Here the CDR3 DNA reads TGTGCCAGCAGTGTGGCGAGAGGCGGGGGGGCCGGCGAGCAGTACTTC.

The rearrangement uses TRBV29-1 and TRBJ1-2; D is ambiguous. Trimming shortened V by 4 bases and J by 7 bases, and 25 bases separated the two germline ends. This CDR3 is built from 16 residues. Germline V lookup: CDR1 SQVTM, CDR2 ANQGSEA. CDR3 nucleotide sequence: TGCAGCGTTGGAAGGGATGTAACAGCCAACCTAGGTGGCTACACCTTC. Its translation is CSVGRDVTANLGGYTF.

The genes are TRBV6-6 and TRBJ1-1; D not resolved. Germline loops: CDR1 MNHNY, CDR2 SVGAGI (reference sequence). The CDR3 spans 14 residues. V lost 6 bases and J 1 base, leaving 12 bases between the germline ends. For the CDR3, the DNA is TGTGCCAGCAGACCGGCTGGGCAGAACACTGAAGCTTTCTTT. This gives the protein CASRPAGQNTEAFF.

This chain links TRBV10-3 with TRBJ2-5; TRBD2 matches 8 bases. With 10 bases clipped from V and 4 bases from J, the junction kept 11 bases outside the gene matches. The CDR3 contains 14 residues. Germline V gene data show CDR1 as ENHRY and CDR2 as SYGVKD. CDR3 sequence: CATQHGGGGETQYF. In DNA, the CDR3 is TGTGCCACCCAACACGGGGGGGGTGGAGAGACCCAGTACTTC.

This chain links TRBV4-3 with TRBJ2-1; TRBD2 matches at 9 bases. CDR3 length: 19 amino acids. Unmatched junction bases numbered 14, after V lost 0 bases and J lost 5 bases. Germline CDR1 is LGHNA and CDR2 is YSLEER. CDR3: CASSQDPGGGGRYNNEQFF. CDR3 in DNA: TGCGCCAGCAGCCAAGACCCGGGCGGGGGGGGCCGTTACAACAATGAGCAGTTCTTC.

This rearrangement joins TRBV10-3 to TRBJ1-3; D is unclear. V lost 6 bases and J lost 0, with 12 bases in between. The CDR3 is 15 amino acids. The germline V gene has CDR1 ENHRY and CDR2 SYGVKD. In DNA, the CDR3 is TGTGCCATCAGCCCCAATTCACTCTCTGGAAACACCATATATTTT. Protein: CAISPNSLSGNTIYF.

The V and J genes are TRBV27 and TRBJ2-7; tentatively, D is TRBD1 (6 bases). Trimming stripped 6 bases from V and 6 bases from J, with 21 bases between. CDR3 length: 15 amino acids. Germline V gene sequence: CDR1 MNHEY, CDR2 SMNVEV (reference sequence). The CDR3 DNA is TGTGCCAGCAGGGACGACAGGTTTCCTCCTGGCGAGCAGTACTTC. Translating gives CASRDDRFPPGEQYF.

The genes are TRBV7-2 and TRBJ2-5; the match to TRBD2 covers 7 bases. Trimming took 7 bases from V and 5 from J; bases not matched to a gene: 10. The CDR3 runs to 14 residues. Germline V gene data show CDR1 as SGHTA and CDR2 as FQGNSA. CDR3 nucleotide sequence: TGTGCCAGCACTTTCCTCCCCGGGGGGGAGACCCAGTACTTC. Protein: CASTFLPGGETQYF.

This chain connects TRBV10-3 to TRBJ1-5; no reliable D call. Germline CDR1 ENHRY, CDR2 SYGVKD. The V gene lost 6 bases and the J gene lost 4 bases, with 13 bases spanning the gap. The CDR3 loop spans 14 amino acids. The CDR3 coding sequence is TGTGCCATCAGCCAGGTGGAAAGAAATCAGCCCCAGCATTTT. This codes for CAISQVERNQPQHF.

The chain has TRBV4-3 and TRBJ2-2; TRBD2 matches at 7 bases. The length of the CDR3 is 16 residues. CDR1 is LGHNA and CDR2 is YSLEER in the germline V gene. After removal of 3 bases from V and 4 bases from J, the junction contained 8 bases not matched to a gene. This CDR3 is CASSHRSGEFTGELFF. In nucleotides, the CDR3 is TGCGCCAGCAGCCACCGGAGCGGGGAATTCACCGGGGAGCTGTTTTTT.

The table lists this clone with a count of one. J is TRBJ1-6 and V is TRBV4-3; possibly TRBD1 for D (6 bases). Trimming cost V 0 bases and J 7 bases, with 16 bases left between them. The CDR3 is 17 amino acids. Germline CDR1 reads LGHNA; CDR2 reads YSLEER. The CDR3: CASSQDWRDKLNSPLHF. The CDR3 region has the DNA TGCGCCAGCAGCCAAGATTGGAGGGACAAACTCAATTCACCCCTCCACTTT.

This clone was detected only once. This sequence joins TRBV27 and TRBJ1-2, with a tentative D call TRBD1 (5 bases). The ends were cut back, 1 base at V and 7 bases at J, with 10 bases in the middle. The CDR3 length is 13 residues. Germline CDR1 MNHEY, CDR2 SMNVEV (reference sequence). CDR3 sequence reads: CASSLYGASGYTF. In nucleotides, the CDR3 is TGTGCCAGCAGTTTATACGGGGCGAGTGGCTACACCTTC.

The rearrangement uses TRBV19 and TRBJ1-5, with 7 bases identical to TRBD1. The CDR3 extends over 14 amino acids. Trimming removed 6 bases from V and 0 bases from J; junction bases left unmatched: 2. CDR1 and CDR2 from the germline V gene are LNHDA and SQIVND (reference sequence). This CDR3 is CASSDRASNQPQHF. CDR3 in DNA: TGTGCCAGTAGCGACAGGGCTAGCAATCAGCCCCAGCATTTT. Drawing the rest from reference TRBV19 and TRBJ1-5, the complete variable domain is DGGITQSPKYLFRKEGQNVTLSCEQNLNHDAMYWYRQDPGQGLRLIYYSQIVNDFQKGDIAEGYSVSREKKESFPLTVTSAQKNPTAFYLCASSDRASNQPQHFGDGTRLSIL.

In its sample, this clone was seen once. The chain couples TRBV10-3 to TRBJ2-7; TRBD1 or TRBD2 may be the D gene (6 bases each). V shed 6 bases and J shed 2 bases, with 14 bases lying between them. The CDR3 extends over 14 amino acids. Germline V lookup: CDR1 ENHRY, CDR2 SYGVKD. In DNA form, the CDR3 reads TGTGCCATCAGCTCGGGGGCGTTTCCCTACGAGCAGTACTTC. Protein: CAISSGAFPYEQYF.

The chain combines TRBV4-2 with TRBJ1-1; tentatively, D is TRBD1 (5 bases). Germline V gene sequence: CDR1 LGHNA, CDR2 YNFKEQ. This CDR3 comprises 16 residues. The V gene lost 4 bases and the J gene lost 0 bases, with 15 bases spanning the gap. CDR3 nucleotide sequence: TGTGCCAGCAGCCCCCGCGGGGGTCCAGTGAACACTGAAGCTTTCTTT. Protein product: CASSPRGGPVNTEAFF.

The V call is TRBV5-4, the J call TRBJ2-1, with 7 bases lining up with TRBD2. Trimming took 6 bases from V and 3 from J; bases not matched to a gene: 15. In germline, CDR1 is SGHNT, CDR2 YYREEE (reference sequence). CDR3 length: 17 amino acids. The DNA for the CDR3 is TGTGCCAGCACCCCGTCGAAGTGGGCGGGGGACTACAATGAGCAGTTCTTC. This codes for CASTPSKWAGDYNEQFF.